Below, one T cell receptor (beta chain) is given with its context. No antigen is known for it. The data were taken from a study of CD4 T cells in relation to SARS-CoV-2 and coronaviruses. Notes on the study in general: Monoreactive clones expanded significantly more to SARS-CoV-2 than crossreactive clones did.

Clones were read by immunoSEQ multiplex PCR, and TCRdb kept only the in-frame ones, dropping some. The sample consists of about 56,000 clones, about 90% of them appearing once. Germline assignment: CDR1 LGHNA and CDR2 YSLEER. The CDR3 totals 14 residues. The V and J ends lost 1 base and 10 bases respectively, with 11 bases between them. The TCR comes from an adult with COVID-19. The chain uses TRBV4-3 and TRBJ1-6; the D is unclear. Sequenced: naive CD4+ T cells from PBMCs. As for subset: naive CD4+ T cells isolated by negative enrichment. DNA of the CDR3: TGCGCCAGCAGCCAAGTAATCCAAAAGTCACCCCTCCACTTT. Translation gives CASSQVIQKSPLHF.